A single sample is the source of the 12 T cell receptor beta chains below, sequenced in a study of cytomegalovirus exposure and HLA in healthy donors. The PCR used 60 Vbeta and 13 Jbeta primers. Assay: immunoSEQ multiplex PCR; the TCRdb copy retains only in-frame clones and omits some. The sample contains roughly 200,000 clones, 75% to 85% of which appear only once. Sequencing was performed on PBMCs. The receptors originated from a boy between 10 and 17 years old in good health and CMV-seronegative.

This chain connects TRBV9 to TRBJ1-2; no reliable D call. V shed 0 bases and J shed 4 bases, with 13 bases lying between them. Germline V gene data show CDR1 as SGDLS and CDR2 as YYNGEE. The CDR3 loop spans 15 amino acids. CDR3 amino acids: CASSVAAQRGYGYTF. The CDR3, as DNA: TGTGCCAGCAGCGTAGCTGCCCAGCGAGGCTATGGCTACACCTTC.

The chain combines TRBV6-4 with TRBJ1-2, with D unclear. V was pared by 6 bases and J by 2 bases, with 10 bases between. The CDR3 covers 13 residues. Germline assignment: CDR1 MRHNA and CDR2 SNTAGT. In DNA form, the CDR3 reads TGTGCCAGCAGCTTAGGGAGGAACTATGGCTACACCTTC. Protein: CASSLGRNYGYTF.

This chain uses TRBV4-1 with TRBJ2-7; D is unclear. Trimming removed 1 base at V and 2 bases at J, with 9 bases between. CDR1 MGHRA and CDR2 YSYEKL come from the germline V gene. CDR3 length equals 14 residues. CDR3 DNA: TGCGCCAGCAGCCAAGGATCCACGGCCTACGAGCAGTACTTC. Residues: CASSQGSTAYEQYF.

The CDR3: CASSIQGAPRRREKLFF. CDR3 sequence (DNA): TGTGCCAGCAGCATACAGGGGGCGCCAAGACGGCGTGAAAAACTGTTTTTT. The gene calls are TRBV5-8 and TRBJ1-4; 9 nucleotides align to TRBD1. Germline trimming cut 4 bases from V and 7 bases from J; bases unmatched to any gene: 14. Germline-derived CDR1 and CDR2 are SGHTS and YDEGEE. The CDR3 covers 17 residues.

The V gene is TRBV21-1, the J gene TRBJ1-4; the table's D call, TRBD1, has no DNA check behind it. TRBV21-1 is a pseudogene locus. There are 13 residues in the CDR3. CDR3 nucleotides: TGTGCCAGCAGCAGTGGCTCGTGGGCAAAACTGTTTTTT. Protein product: CASSSGSWAKLFF.

The V gene is TRBV18, the J gene TRBJ2-2; D gene uncertain. V gave up 3 bases and J gave up 0 bases, with 11 bases separating them. Germline-derived CDR1 and CDR2 are KGHSH and LQKENI. This CDR3 region has 16 residues. The CDR3 bases are TGTGCCAGCTCACCTCCTGAGCAGGCGAACACCGGGGAGCTGTTTTTT. Amino acid sequence: CASSPPEQANTGELFF.

The CDR3 loop is CASSLTPRQLEGAYANQPQHF. DNA for the CDR3: TGTGCCAGCAGCTTAACCCCTCGACAGTTGGAGGGGGCCTACGCCAATCAGCCCCAGCATTTT. The V call is TRBV7-3, the J call TRBJ1-5; 7 bases align to TRBD1. This CDR3 region has 21 residues. The V and J ends lost 0 bases and 3 bases, in that order; junction bases with no gene match: 20. CDR1 SGHTA and CDR2 FQGTGA come from the germline V gene.

This clone was recorded a few times. The rearrangement joins TRBV6-1 to TRBJ2-1; a possible D gene is TRBD1 (6 bases). The ends were cut back, 0 bases at V and 7 bases at J, with 13 bases in the middle. The CDR3 runs to 15 residues. Germline V lookup: CDR1 MNHNS, CDR2 SASEGT. In nucleotides, the CDR3 is TGTGCCAGCAGTGAAGCTATACAGGGTGGGAATGAGCAGTTCTTC. Translation: CASSEAIQGGNEQFF.

The rearrangement links TRBV7-6 to TRBJ1-2, with 12 bases aligning to TRBD1. The germline V gene encodes CDR1 SGHVS and CDR2 FNYEAQ. The CDR3 runs 16 residues. Trimming removed 3 bases from V and 3 bases from J; junction bases left unmatched: 5. The CDR3 loop reads CASSLGQGALDYGYTF. In DNA form, the CDR3 reads TGTGCCAGCAGCTTGGGACAGGGGGCGCTGGACTATGGCTACACCTTC.

The chain carries TRBV2 and TRBJ1-1, with 7 bases lining up with TRBD1. This CDR3 spans 16 amino acids. V lost 6 bases to trimming and J lost 6 bases; unmatched junction nucleotides: 16. CDR1 is SNHLY and CDR2 is FYNNEI in the germline V gene. The DNA for the CDR3 is TGTGCCAGCAGAGATCGATCCGGGACAGTATCGGCTGAAGCTTTCTTT. Its translation: CASRDRSGTVSAEAFF.

The J gene is TRBJ2-1, the V gene TRBV6-6; D remains unclear. The CDR3 runs 15 residues. Germline values: CDR1 MNHNY, CDR2 SVGAGI (reference sequence). With 7 bases removed from V and 1 base from J, the gap between germline ends came to 14 bases. The CDR3 region is CASKRLSTSYNEQFF. Here the CDR3 DNA reads TGTGCCAGCAAACGTTTAAGTACTTCCTACAATGAGCAGTTCTTC.

This sequence joins TRBV19 and TRBJ1-4, with TRBD1 matching 11 bases. The CDR3 runs 17 residues. The V gene's germline CDR1 is LNHDA and CDR2 SQIVND (reference sequence). The ends lost 8 bases at V and 2 bases at J; junction bases unmatched: 10. CDR3 bases: TGTGCCAGTCCGCCCGGGACAGGGGGGGGTACTAATGAAAAACTGTTTTTT. It codes for CASPPGTGGGTNEKLFF. The full variable domain, completed using reference TRBV19 and TRBJ1-4, is DGGITQSPKYLFRKEGQNVTLSCEQNLNHDAMYWYRQDPGQGLRLIYYSQIVNDFQKGDIAEGYSVSREKKESFPLTVTSAQKNPTAFYLCASPPGTGGGTNEKLFFGSGTQLSVL.